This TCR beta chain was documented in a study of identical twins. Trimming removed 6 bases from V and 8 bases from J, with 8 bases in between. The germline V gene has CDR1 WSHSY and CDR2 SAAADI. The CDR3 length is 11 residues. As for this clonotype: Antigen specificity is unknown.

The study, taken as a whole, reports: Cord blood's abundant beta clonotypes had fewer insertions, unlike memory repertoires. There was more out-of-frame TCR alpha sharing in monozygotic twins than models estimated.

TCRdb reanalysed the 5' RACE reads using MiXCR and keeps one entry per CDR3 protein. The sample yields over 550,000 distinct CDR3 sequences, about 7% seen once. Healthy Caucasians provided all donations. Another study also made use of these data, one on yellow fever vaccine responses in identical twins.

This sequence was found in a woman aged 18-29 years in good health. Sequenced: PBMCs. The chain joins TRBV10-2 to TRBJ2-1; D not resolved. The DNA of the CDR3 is TGCGCCAGCAGGGGGATAGATGAGCAGTTCTTC. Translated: CASRGIDEQFF.